Listed below are T cell receptor beta chains from one sample, sequenced in a study of blood T cells in healthy people across ages. TCRdb redid the calling of the 5' RACE reads with MiXCR, one entry per CDR3 protein. The repertoire holds about 780,000 distinct CDR3 sequences, with roughly 46% as singletons. The sample taken for sequencing was blood. All receptors derive from a man older than 75 in good health. Both conserved end residues are part of each CDR3. The order of the fields is J gene, V gene, clone size, D gene, CDR3 protein, CDR3 DNA. A D gene is named only where the DNA matches it firmly. Clone size is shown for a subset of rows, as once, few, many or a class of expanded clone.

>TRBJ2-3|TRBV24-1|-|-
CATSDLRGSTDTQYF
TGTGCCACCAGTGATTTACGGGGGAGCACAGATACGCAGTATTTT
>TRBJ2-7|TRBV20-1|many|TRBD2
CSATPGTGTTKQYF
TGCAGTGCTACCCCTGGGACGGGGACTACGAAGCAGTACTTC
>TRBJ2-3|TRBV3-1|-|-
CASSQDPQGTSMGDTQYF
TGTGCCAGCAGCCAAGATCCCCAGGGGACCTCGATGGGAGATACGCAGTATTTT
>TRBJ2-1|TRBV9|-|-
CASPEGSYNEQFF
TGTGCCAGCCCTGAGGGGTCTTACAATGAGCAGTTCTTC
>TRBJ1-5|TRBV5-1|-|-
CASSYGGPNQPRHF
TGCGCCAGCAGTTACGGGGGCCCCAATCAGCCCCGGCATTTT
>TRBJ1-1|TRBV29-1|-|-
CSVIRQIANTEAFF
TGCAGCGTTATAAGACAGATCGCGAACACTGAAGCTTTCTTT
>TRBJ2-7|TRBV20-1|-|TRBD1
CSADPGQGNSYEQYF
TGCAGTGCGGATCCGGGACAGGGTAACTCCTACGAGCAGTACTTC
>TRBJ1-5|TRBV12-3/TRBV12-4|few|-
CASSSTLGPYGNQPQHF
TGTGCCAGCAGTTCCACCCTGGGGCCATATGGCAATCAGCCCCAGCATTTT
>TRBJ2-3|TRBV5-1|-|TRBD2
CASSSSGRTSTDTQYF
TGCGCCAGCAGCTCTAGCGGGAGGACTAGCACAGATACGCAGTATTTT
>TRBJ2-4|TRBV6-5|-|-
CASRSPGKNIQYF
TGTGCCAGCAGATCCCCAGGGAAAAACATTCAGTACTTC
>TRBJ1-5|TRBV6-4|few|TRBD1
CASSSDRDQPQHF
TGTGCCAGCAGTTCGGACAGGGATCAGCCCCAGCATTTT
>TRBJ2-1|TRBV20-1|few|TRBD2
CSATTPGLAGVDEQFF
TGCAGTGCCACGACCCCCGGACTAGCGGGAGTCGATGAGCAGTTCTTC
>TRBJ2-7|TRBV6-6|few|-
CASSPSSAHRGQYF
TGTGCCAGCAGCCCGAGTTCGGCCCACCGCGGGCAGTACTTC
>TRBJ2-7|TRBV7-2|-|TRBD1
CASTPSWGQNYEQYF
TGTGCCAGCACCCCATCATGGGGACAGAACTACGAGCAGTACTTC
>TRBJ2-7|TRBV7-2|few|TRBD2
CATRTSGTYEQYF
TGTGCCACCCGGACTAGCGGCACCTACGAGCAGTACTTC
>TRBJ2-7|TRBV2|-|-
CASSEVKGVGEQYF
TGTGCCAGCAGTGAGGTAAAAGGGGTAGGCGAGCAGTACTTC
>TRBJ2-1|TRBV6-2/TRBV6-3|-|-
CASSSPDSNEQFF
TGTGCCAGCAGTTCTCCTGACAGCAATGAGCAGTTCTTC
>TRBJ2-7|TRBV5-1|-|-
CASSSDSPYEQYF
TGCGCCAGCAGCTCGGACAGTCCCTACGAGCAGTACTTC
>TRBJ2-1|TRBV7-2|-|-
CASSSGYERYNEQFF
TGTGCCAGCAGCTCCGGCTACGAACGGTACAATGAGCAGTTCTTC
>TRBJ2-7|TRBV6-6|-|-
CASSYGSGGEQYF
TGTGCCAGCAGTTACGGTAGTGGGGGCGAGCAGTACTTC
>TRBJ2-7|TRBV5-1|-|TRBD1
CASSPGTASTYEQYF
TGCGCCAGCAGCCCCGGGACAGCCTCAACCTACGAGCAGTACTTC
>TRBJ2-5|TRBV11-2|few|-
CASSISNLQETQYF
TGTGCCAGCAGCATCAGCAACTTGCAAGAGACCCAGTACTTC
>TRBJ1-2|TRBV11-3|-|TRBD1
CASSLEQTGGDYGYTF
TGTGCCAGCAGCTTGGAACAAACAGGGGGGGACTATGGCTACACCTTC
>TRBJ2-7|TRBV20-1|few|-
CSDFYEQYF
TGCAGTGACTTCTACGAGCAGTACTTC
>TRBJ1-1|TRBV6-6|few|-
CASSFPTVNTEAFF
TGTGCCAGCAGTTTTCCCACGGTGAACACTGAAGCTTTCTTT
>TRBJ2-1|TRBV3-1|-|TRBD2
CASSQGLAGEHNEQFF
TGTGCCAGCAGCCAAGGACTAGCCGGCGAACACAATGAGCAGTTCTTC
>TRBJ2-1|TRBV6-2/TRBV6-3|-|TRBD2
CASSTGTTLNEQFF
TGTGCCAGCAGTACCGGGACTACACTCAATGAGCAGTTCTTC
>TRBJ1-1|TRBV20-1|-|-
CSARRGENTEAFF
TGCAGTGCTAGACGGGGGGAGAACACTGAAGCTTTCTTT
>TRBJ2-7|TRBV20-1|-|TRBD2
CSAQTSGGIPSSYEQYF
TGCAGTGCTCAGACTAGCGGGGGAATCCCAAGCTCCTACGAGCAGTACTTC
>TRBJ2-5|TRBV9|few|-
CASSVARTGQETQYF
TGTGCCAGCAGCGTAGCGCGTACAGGTCAAGAGACCCAGTACTTC
>TRBJ2-7|TRBV10-3|-|TRBD1
CAISVSGTGAEQYF
TGTGCCATCAGTGTATCCGGGACAGGGGCCGAGCAGTACTTC
>TRBJ2-5|TRBV13|-|TRBD1
CASSLGERRQGIRETQYF
TGTGCCAGCAGCTTAGGCGAAAGGAGACAGGGGATTAGAGAGACCCAGTACTTC
>TRBJ2-3|TRBV7-9|-|-
CASGPAPRSTDTQYF
TGTGCCAGCGGCCCGGCGCCCCGATCCACAGATACGCAGTATTTT